Sequencing of this TCR beta chain was carried out in a study of blood T cells in healthy people across ages. Samples each had at least 5 micrograms of total RNA extracted. Together with a sample-barcoded 5' primer, a J-beta primer mix was included in a second PCR lasting about 7 to 11 cycles. TCRdb called the 5' RACE reads again in MiXCR, with one record for every CDR3 protein. This sample has more than 1,000,000 distinct CDR3 sequences, with around 27% found just once. This CDR3 spans 16 amino acids. V shed 6 bases and J 6 bases; nucleotides not matched to a gene: 12. CDR1 is LGHNT, CDR2 FRNRAP, per germline. The sample was also reused in another study, on T cells of mothers and their children. That source adds: Versus unrelated pairs, overlap was slightly higher in related mother-child pairs, without reaching significance.

The TCR comes from a girl aged 2 to 10 in good health. The source material was blood. The chain joins TRBV12-5 to TRBJ2-1, with 9 bases aligning to TRBD2. The CDR3 DNA sequence: TGTGCTAGTGGCCCGCTCCCGGGACTAGCTTTCAATGAGCAGTTCTTC. Translated: CASGPLPGLAFNEQFF.